This TCR beta chain was captured in a study of identical twins (dated by TCRdb to the mid-2010s). Notes on the research overall: To test whether fetal clonotypes persist, the study used deep sequencing on TCR alpha and beta repertoires from monozygotic twins, unrelated adults of various ages, and cord blood. To rule out contamination, replicate twin experiments were performed at different times with different library preparation protocols. The research as a whole found: The excess sharing between twins in beta out-of-frame sequences was weaker because fewer shared sequences reduced the signal-to-noise ratio. Fewer insertions were carried by abundant cord blood beta clonotypes; a weaker similar trend was observed in young adult naive repertoires, while no such trend was observed in memory repertoires. Compared with coincidental sharing between unrelated individuals, out-of-frame TCR alpha sequences shared between twins showed an excess of sequences with low generation probability. Recombination models systematically underestimated out-of-frame TCR alpha sharing in monozygotic twins but agreed with sharing between unrelated individuals. Zero-insertion analyses could be partly confounded by invariant T cells such as MAIT and iNKT, although diverse VJ usage argued against such confounding for most clonotypes. Conclusions relied on cross-sectional statistical analysis, since the same donors could not be followed over many years.

Every donor in the study was a healthy Caucasian. Three pairs of female monozygotic twins, all aged about 18 to 30 years, made up the twin cohort. Using Miltenyi CD45RO+ enrichment and human naive T-cell isolation kits, memory (CD45RO+) and naive T cells were isolated from PBMC. This clonotype came up many times. No cognate antigen has been identified for it. Base-call qualities are not available, and no considerably larger clone is one nucleotide away. CDR1 and CDR2 were assigned from the germline V gene as MNHEY and SVGAGI. V is cut back by 2 bases and J by 5 bases, with 8 bases in the junction unmatched. Including cysteine and phenylalanine, the CDR3 has 16 amino acids. Just CDR3 DNA is preserved here, 48 bases in frame from base 1. Library creation used 5' RACE. Sequencing relied on an Illumina HiSeq 2000. Template switching introduced a universal primer binding site; the final cDNA contained a unique molecular identifier, enabling accurate counting of TCR cDNA molecules. Specific primers in the conserved constant-segment region were used to synthesize first-strand cDNA for TCR alpha and beta chains. To control for contamination, each cDNA library was double barcoded with a SMART-Mk sample barcode plus Illumina barcodes. Two successive PCR steps introduced TruSeq adapter sequences along with Illumina sample barcodes. The Illumina HiSeq platform was used with custom primers to sequence TCR alpha and beta cDNA libraries. As for the original processing: MiGEC was used to process raw reads and extract unique molecular identifiers, and MiXCR was used to find CDR3 positions. Recombination models were inferred per individual with the repgenHMM and IGoR tools using an EM algorithm. The tcR package in R was used for shared clonotype analysis, with sharing normalized by the product of cloneset sizes. To study raw recombination free of thymic and clonal selection effects, out-of-frame nonproductive sequences were analyzed. The public reads were reprocessed in TCRdb via fastp at Q25 and MiXCR, keeping in-frame beta chains. Duplicate CDR3 protein sequences are folded into a single record with the most common DNA and genes. TCRdb's processing, not the authors', yielded these V and J calls. Within this sample are roughly 200,000 distinct CDR3 sequences, with about 7.5% of them counted one time only. The leading ten clones occupy about 2% of the sample.

These sequences were also reported in another study, on yellow fever vaccine responses in identical twins. From that second study: The authors reported that the T cell response to vaccination in identical twins appeared partly convergent and partly personalized. The study precisely tracked vaccine-responding T cell clones in identical twins.

This TCR was sampled from a woman aged 18-29 years in good health. The material sequenced was memory (CD45RO+) T cells sorted from blood. The sample's cell subset or site label, decoded: CD45RO+ enriched T cells. The chain employs TRBV6-5 and TRBJ2-7, and TRBD2 aligns with 11 junction nucleotides. The nucleotide sequence reads as follows: TGTGCCAGCAGTTACGGGTTAGCGGGAGGGCTCAACGAGCAGTACTTC. It translates to CASSYGLAGGLNEQYF.